This is a list of T cell receptor beta chains from one sample in a study of shared clonotypes between healthy human individuals. Only in-frame clones appear in the TCRdb table, and some are missing; sequencing was by immunoSEQ multiplex PCR. The sample consists of some 580,000 clones, around 97% of them appearing once. The sequenced material came from naive CD4+ T cells sorted from blood. The receptors here all came from a young woman in good health. The CDR3 runs from the conserved cysteine through the conserved F or W. D genes are given only for firm matches. Size values are once, few and many counts, or a class for expanded clones, and some rows have none.

D: .
size: .
J: TRBJ2-1
V: TRBV28
DNA: TGTGCCAGCAGTTTATTTCCCTACAATGAGCAGTTCTTC
CDR3: CASSLFPYNEQFF

D: .
size: .
J: TRBJ2-5
V: TRBV27
DNA: TGTGCCAGCAGTTTATTGCACAGATCGGGGCAGCAAGAGACCCAGTACTTC
CDR3: CASSLLHRSGQQETQYF

D: TRBD2
size: .
J: TRBJ2-7
V: TRBV28
DNA: TGTGCCAGCGGATCTCTAGCGGCCCCCAAACTCGACGAGCAGTACTTC
CDR3: CASGSLAAPKLDEQYF

D: TRBD1
size: .
J: TRBJ1-3
V: TRBV4-1
DNA: TGCGCCAGCAGCTCCACCAGGGGGAAGGGAAACACCATATATTTT
CDR3: CASSSTRGKGNTIYF

D: .
size: .
J: TRBJ1-5
V: TRBV2
DNA: TGTGCCAGCAGTGAAAATAGCAATCAGCCCCAGCATTTT
CDR3: CASSENSNQPQHF

D: TRBD1
size: once
J: TRBJ2-7
V: TRBV2
DNA: TGTGCCAGCACCGGACAGGCCTCCTACGAGCAGTACTTC
CDR3: CASTGQASYEQYF

D: .
size: .
J: TRBJ2-2
V: TRBV27
DNA: TGTGCCAGCAGTTTTAGCCTGAACACCGGGGAGCTGTTTTTT
CDR3: CASSFSLNTGELFF

D: .
size: .
J: TRBJ2-7
V: TRBV28
DNA: TGTGCCAGCAGCGCAGGTGGCCCCCCGGGCTACGAGCAGTACTTC
CDR3: CASSAGGPPGYEQYF

D: TRBD2
size: .
J: TRBJ2-1
V: TRBV19
DNA: TGTGCCAGTACCACCCCTTCAGGAGCGGGGGGGAGCTCCTACAATGAGCAGTTCTTC
CDR3: CASTTPSGAGGSSYNEQFF

D: TRBD2
size: .
J: TRBJ2-1
V: TRBV6-1
DNA: TGTGCCAGCAGTGAAACTAGCGGGAAAGTAGGGCAGTTCTTC
CDR3: CASSETSGKVGQFF

D: .
size: .
J: TRBJ2-7
V: TRBV28
DNA: TGTGCCAGCACCCCCGCTCGGGCAGGGCTCTACGAGCAGTACTTC
CDR3: CASTPARAGLYEQYF

D: TRBD2
size: .
J: TRBJ2-2
V: TRBV19
DNA: TGTGCCAGTAGGTATCGGGAGGTCACCGGGGAGCTGTTTTTT
CDR3: CASRYREVTGELFF

D: .
size: .
J: TRBJ1-1
V: TRBV6-1
DNA: TGTGCCAGCAGTGAAGCGCCGAGGGGGTCCCCGAACACTGAAGCTTTCTTT
CDR3: CASSEAPRGSPNTEAFF

D: .
size: .
J: TRBJ2-1
V: TRBV7-9
DNA: TGTGCCAGCAGCTTAGGGGCGGCCGACTACAATGAGCAGTTCTTC
CDR3: CASSLGAADYNEQFF

D: TRBD2
size: .
J: TRBJ2-1
V: TRBV15
DNA: TGTGCCACCAGCGGTGGACTAGCGGGAGTGGATGAGCAGTTCTTC
CDR3: CATSGGLAGVDEQFF

D: .
size: once
J: TRBJ2-3
V: TRBV6-5
DNA: TGTGCCAGCACTCCACCCGGGGGAGATACGCAGTATTTT
CDR3: CASTPPGGDTQYF

D: TRBD2
size: .
J: TRBJ2-7
V: TRBV7-2
DNA: TGTGCCAGCAGCTTTAGGGCTAGCGGAACCTACGAGCAGTACTTC
CDR3: CASSFRASGTYEQYF

D: .
size: .
J: TRBJ2-3
V: TRBV10-1
DNA: TGCGCCAGCAGTGAAGTGTGGCCCGGCACAGATACGCAGTATTTT
CDR3: CASSEVWPGTDTQYF

D: .
size: .
J: TRBJ1-5
V: TRBV6-1
DNA: TGTGCCAGTTGGACCGTATATAGCAATCAGCCCCAGCATTTT
CDR3: CASWTVYSNQPQHF

D: .
size: .
J: TRBJ1-5
V: TRBV6-1
DNA: TGTGCCAGCAGTGTAGGCAGGGAGCCTTATCAGCCCCAGCATTTT
CDR3: CASSVGREPYQPQHF

D: .
size: .
J: TRBJ2-1
V: TRBV10-2
DNA: TGCGCCAGCAGGATCGAATGGGGCAATGAGCAGTTCTTC
CDR3: CASRIEWGNEQFF

D: TRBD1
size: .
J: TRBJ1-2
V: TRBV19
DNA: TGTGCCAGTAGTTTGGACAGGAATAACTATGGCTACACCTTC
CDR3: CASSLDRNNYGYTF

D: .
size: .
J: TRBJ2-1
V: TRBV28
DNA: TGTGCCAGCAGTTCCCACCTAACTAGTATGCTGTTCTTC
CDR3: CASSSHLTSMLFF

D: .
size: once
J: TRBJ1-1
V: TRBV2
DNA: TGTGCCAGCAGTCCGGATATGAACACTGAAGCTTTCTTT
CDR3: CASSPDMNTEAFF

D: .
size: .
J: TRBJ2-3
V: TRBV28
DNA: TGTGCCAGCAGTCCCCTAACGGGAGACCCCCGGTACACAGATACGCAGTATTTT
CDR3: CASSPLTGDPRYTDTQYF

D: .
size: .
J: TRBJ2-6
V: TRBV2
DNA: TGTGCCAGCACGGGGCGTGCTGGGGCCAACGTCCTGACTTTC
CDR3: CASTGRAGANVLTF

D: TRBD1
size: .
J: TRBJ1-5
V: TRBV7-2
DNA: TGTGCCAGCAGCTCCAGGACAGGGGCCGTTTATAGCAATCAGCCCCAGCATTTT
CDR3: CASSSRTGAVYSNQPQHF

D: .
size: .
J: TRBJ2-5
V: TRBV10-3
DNA: TGTGCCATCAGTGACGACGGGACATCTAACCAAGAGACCCAGTACTTC
CDR3: CAISDDGTSNQETQYF

D: TRBD2
size: few
J: TRBJ2-7
V: TRBV27
DNA: TGTGCCAGCAGTCCATGGGGGGGACTAGGGGAGCAGTACTTC
CDR3: CASSPWGGLGEQYF

D: TRBD1
size: .
J: TRBJ1-1
V: TRBV9
DNA: TGTGCCAGCAGCTCTCAGACAGGGGAGAACACTGAAGCTTTCTTT
CDR3: CASSSQTGENTEAFF

D: .
size: .
J: TRBJ2-1
V: TRBV21-1
DNA: TGTGCCAGCAGCAAATCCCCCAGGGGGCGAGATGAGCAGTTCTTC
CDR3: CASSKSPRGRDEQFF

D: .
size: once
J: TRBJ2-7
V: TRBV28
DNA: TGTGCCAGCAGTTTACCCCCAGGGGTGATCTCCTACGAGCAGTACTTC
CDR3: CASSLPPGVISYEQYF

D: .
size: .
J: TRBJ2-7
V: TRBV28
DNA: TGTGCCAGCAGTGTACCCGACCGTGGCTCCTACGAGCAGTACTTC
CDR3: CASSVPDRGSYEQYF

D: TRBD2
size: .
J: TRBJ2-1
V: TRBV5-5
DNA: TGTGCCACCGACAAGACTAGCGGGGACAATGAGCAGTTCTTC
CDR3: CATDKTSGDNEQFF

D: TRBD2
size: .
J: TRBJ2-7
V: TRBV7-9
DNA: TGTGCCAGCAGCTTTCGGACGCGGGAGGGCCCTCACGAGCAGTACTTC
CDR3: CASSFRTREGPHEQYF

D: .
size: .
J: TRBJ2-6
V: TRBV5-8
DNA: TGTGCCAGCAGCTTGGCTTCGTTCTCTGGGGCCAACGTCCTGACTTTC
CDR3: CASSLASFSGANVLTF

D: .
size: once
J: TRBJ2-3
V: TRBV28
DNA: TGTGCCAGCAGCCCAGGCACCAGCACAGATACGCAGTATTTT
CDR3: CASSPGTSTDTQYF

D: TRBD2
size: .
J: TRBJ2-7
V: TRBV5-8
DNA: TGTGCCAGCAGCTTAGGGTGGACTAGCTCCTACGAGCAGTACTTC
CDR3: CASSLGWTSSYEQYF

D: .
size: .
J: TRBJ1-2
V: TRBV10-3
DNA: TGTGCCATCACCGCCCGGACGGAGAACTATGGCTACACCTTC
CDR3: CAITARTENYGYTF

D: TRBD1
size: .
J: TRBJ1-1
V: TRBV25-1
DNA: TGTGCCAGCAGTGAATCCGGCAGGGGGCGTCGGATGAACACTGAAGCTTTCTTT
CDR3: CASSESGRGRRMNTEAFF

D: .
size: .
J: TRBJ2-3
V: TRBV6-4
DNA: TGTGCCAGCAGCGAGGGATCAAGGGACACTTACACAGATACGCAGTATTTT
CDR3: CASSEGSRDTYTDTQYF

D: .
size: .
J: TRBJ1-5
V: TRBV11-2
DNA: TGTGCCAGCAGCTTCTCCGAAAATCAGCCCCAGCATTTT
CDR3: CASSFSENQPQHF